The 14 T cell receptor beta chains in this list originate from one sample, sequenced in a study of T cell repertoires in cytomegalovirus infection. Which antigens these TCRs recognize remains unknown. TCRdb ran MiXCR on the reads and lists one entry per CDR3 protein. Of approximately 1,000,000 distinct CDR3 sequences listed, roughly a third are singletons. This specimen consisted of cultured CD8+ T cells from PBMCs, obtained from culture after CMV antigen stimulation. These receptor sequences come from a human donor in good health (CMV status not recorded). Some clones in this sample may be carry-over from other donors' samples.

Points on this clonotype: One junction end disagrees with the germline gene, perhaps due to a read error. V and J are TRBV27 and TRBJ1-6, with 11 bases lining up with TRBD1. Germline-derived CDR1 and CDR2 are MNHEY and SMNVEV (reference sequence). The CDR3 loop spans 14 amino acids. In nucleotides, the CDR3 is TGTGCCAGCAGTCCGGACAGGGGGCATTCACCCATCCACTTT. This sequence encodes CASSPDRGHSPIHF.

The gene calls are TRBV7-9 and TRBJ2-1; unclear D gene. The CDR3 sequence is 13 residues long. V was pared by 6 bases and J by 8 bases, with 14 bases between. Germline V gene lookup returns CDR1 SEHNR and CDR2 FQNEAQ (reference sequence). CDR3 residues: CASSSHSWHEQFF. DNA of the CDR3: TGTGCCAGCAGTTCACATAGTTGGCATGAGCAGTTCTTC. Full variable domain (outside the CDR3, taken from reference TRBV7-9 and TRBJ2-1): DTGVSQNPRHKITKRGQNVTFRCDPISEHNRLYWYRQTLGQGPEFLTYFQNEAQLEKSRLLSDRFSAERPKGSFSTLEIQRTEQGDSAMYLCASSSHSWHEQFFGPGTRLTVL.

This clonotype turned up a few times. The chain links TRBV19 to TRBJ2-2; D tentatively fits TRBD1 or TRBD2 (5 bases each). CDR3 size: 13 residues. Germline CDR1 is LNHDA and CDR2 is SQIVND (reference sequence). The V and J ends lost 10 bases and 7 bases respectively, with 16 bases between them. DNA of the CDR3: TGTGCCACCCCAGGGACCGCAGGCGGGGAGCTGTTTTTT. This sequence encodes CATPGTAGGELFF.

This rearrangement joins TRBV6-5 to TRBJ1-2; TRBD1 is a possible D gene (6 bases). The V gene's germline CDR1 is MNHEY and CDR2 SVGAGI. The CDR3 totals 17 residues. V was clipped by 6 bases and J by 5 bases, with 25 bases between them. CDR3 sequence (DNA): TGTGCCAGCAGGCCCGGGACACGTCTTCTAGTCTTTTATGGCTACACCTTC. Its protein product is CASRPGTRLLVFYGYTF.

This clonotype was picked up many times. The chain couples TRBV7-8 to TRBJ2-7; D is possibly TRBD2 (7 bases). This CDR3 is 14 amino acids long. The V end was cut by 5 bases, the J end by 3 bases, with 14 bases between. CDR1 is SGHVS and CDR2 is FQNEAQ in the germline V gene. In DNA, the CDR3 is TGTGCCAGCAGCGCCGGCGGGGGCGGCTACGAGCAGTACGTC. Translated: CASSAGGGGYEQYV.

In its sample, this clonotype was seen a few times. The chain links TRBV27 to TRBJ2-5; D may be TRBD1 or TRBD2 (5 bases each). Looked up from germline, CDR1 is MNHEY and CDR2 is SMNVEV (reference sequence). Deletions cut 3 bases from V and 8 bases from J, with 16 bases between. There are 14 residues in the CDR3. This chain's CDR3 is CASSLLGAAGTQYF. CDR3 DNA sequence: TGTGCCAGCAGTTTGTTAGGGGCTGCGGGTACCCAGTACTTC.

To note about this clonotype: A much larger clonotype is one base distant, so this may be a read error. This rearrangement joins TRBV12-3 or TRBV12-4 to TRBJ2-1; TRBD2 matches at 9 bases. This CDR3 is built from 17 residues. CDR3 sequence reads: CASSPPSTSGPYSEQFF. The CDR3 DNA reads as TGTGCCAGCAGTCCTCCCTCGACTAGCGGACCCTACAGTGAGCAGTTCTTC.

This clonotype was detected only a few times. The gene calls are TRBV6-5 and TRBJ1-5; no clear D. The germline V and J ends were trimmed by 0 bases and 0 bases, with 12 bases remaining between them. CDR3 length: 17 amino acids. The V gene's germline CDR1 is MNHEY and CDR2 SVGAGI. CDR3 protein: CASSYSGPDYSNQPQHF. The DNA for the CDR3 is TGTGCCAGCAGTTACTCGGGCCCAGATTATAGCAATCAGCCCCAGCATTTT.

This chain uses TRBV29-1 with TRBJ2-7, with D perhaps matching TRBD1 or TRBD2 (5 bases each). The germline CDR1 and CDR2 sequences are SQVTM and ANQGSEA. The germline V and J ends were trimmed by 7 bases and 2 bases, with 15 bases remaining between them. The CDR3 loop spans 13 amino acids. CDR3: CSAERGFPYEQYF. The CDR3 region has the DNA TGCAGCGCTGAGAGGGGCTTCCCCTACGAGCAGTACTTC.

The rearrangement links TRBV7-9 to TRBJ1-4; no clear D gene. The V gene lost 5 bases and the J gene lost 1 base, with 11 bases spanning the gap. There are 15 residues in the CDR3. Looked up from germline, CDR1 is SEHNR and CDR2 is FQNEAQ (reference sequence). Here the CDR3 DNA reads TGTGCCAGCAGCACCCCAGGTGGAACTAATGAAAAACTGTTTTTT. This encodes CASSTPGGTNEKLFF. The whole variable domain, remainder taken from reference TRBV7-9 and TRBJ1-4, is DTGVSQNPRHKITKRGQNVTFRCDPISEHNRLYWYRQTLGQGPEFLTYFQNEAQLEKSRLLSDRFSAERPKGSFSTLEIQRTEQGDSAMYLCASSTPGGTNEKLFFGSGTQLSVL.

Written as DNA, the CDR3 is TGCAGCGTAGGGGACAGGGGACATCTTAACTATGGCTACACCTTC. Translating gives CSVGDRGHLNYGYTF. The chain employs TRBV29-1 and TRBJ1-2; 10 bases align to TRBD1. V lost 6 bases, J lost 1 base, and 8 bases stayed unmatched. The CDR3 runs 15 residues. Germline CDR1 SQVTM, CDR2 ANQGSEA.

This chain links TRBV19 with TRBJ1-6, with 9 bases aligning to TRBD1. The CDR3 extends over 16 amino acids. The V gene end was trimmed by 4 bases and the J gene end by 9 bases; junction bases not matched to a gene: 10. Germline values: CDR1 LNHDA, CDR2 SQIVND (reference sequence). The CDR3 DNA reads TGTGCCAGTAGTACATTTAGGACAGGGGCGACTTCACCCCTCCACTTT. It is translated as CASSTFRTGATSPLHF. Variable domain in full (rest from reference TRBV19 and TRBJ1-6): DGGITQSPKYLFRKEGQNVTLSCEQNLNHDAMYWYRQDPGQGLRLIYYSQIVNDFQKGDIAEGYSVSREKKESFPLTVTSAQKNPTAFYLCASSTFRTGATSPLHFGNGTRLTVT.

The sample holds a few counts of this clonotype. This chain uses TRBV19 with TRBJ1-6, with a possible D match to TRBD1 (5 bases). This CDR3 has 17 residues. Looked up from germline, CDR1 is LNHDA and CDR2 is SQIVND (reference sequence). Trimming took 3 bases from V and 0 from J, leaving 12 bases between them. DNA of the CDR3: TGTGCCAGTAGTATGGGGACCACTAGCTCCTATAATTCACCCCTCCACTTT. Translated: CASSMGTTSSYNSPLHF.

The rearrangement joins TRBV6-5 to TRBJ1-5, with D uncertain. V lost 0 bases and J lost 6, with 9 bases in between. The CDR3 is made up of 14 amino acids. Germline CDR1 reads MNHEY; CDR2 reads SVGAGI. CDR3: CASSYSTEIQPQHF. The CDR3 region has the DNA TGTGCCAGCAGTTACTCGACGGAAATTCAGCCCCAGCATTTT.